This entry lists 21 T cell receptor beta chains sequenced from one sample in a study of shared clonotypes between healthy human individuals. Clones were read by immunoSEQ multiplex PCR, and TCRdb kept only the in-frame ones, dropping some. The profile shows 1,500,000 or so clones, approximately 97% of them singletons. Input material: naive CD4+ T cells sorted from blood. Described subset: CD45RA+ positively selected. The receptors derive from a man aged 30 to 39 in good health.

CDR3 nucleotide sequence: TGTGCCAGCAGCTTATCGCGGGGCGGTGGCTACACCTTC. Residues: CASSLSRGGGYTF. The chain combines TRBV7-8 with TRBJ1-2, with D possibly being TRBD1 (5 bases). This CDR3 spans 13 amino acids. V lost 2 bases to trimming and J lost 7 bases, with 11 bases between them. Per the germline V gene, CDR1 is SGHVS and CDR2 is FQNEAQ. Variable domain in full (rest from reference TRBV7-8 and TRBJ1-2): GAGVSQSPRYKVAKRGQDVALRCDPISGHVSLFWYQQALGQGPEFLTYFQNEAQLDKSGLPSDRFFAERPEGSVSTLKIQRTQQEDSAVYLCASSLSRGGGYTFGSGTRLTVV.

For this clone: At one boundary the junction diverges from the germline segment, which might be a read error. This sequence joins TRBV10-3 and TRBJ2-1; TRBD2 aligns across 9 bases. This CDR3 has 14 residues. CDR1 is ENHRY, CDR2 SYGVKD, per germline. CDR3 residues: CAISESASGKILLF. The CDR3 DNA reads TGTGCCATCAGTGAGTCCGCTAGCGGGAAGATCTTGCTCTTC.

The J gene is TRBJ2-2, the V gene TRBV9, with D perhaps matching TRBD2 (6 bases). V was clipped by 4 bases and J by 1 base, with 14 bases between them. The CDR3 sequence is 16 residues long. Germline V gives CDR1 SGDLS, CDR2 YYNGEE. CDR3 region: CASSPRLALNTGELFF. The CDR3 DNA follows: TGTGCCAGCAGCCCCAGGCTAGCGTTGAACACCGGGGAGCTGTTTTTT.

This clone was counted a single time. This sequence joins TRBV6-5 and TRBJ2-7; 8 bases fit TRBD1. From germline, CDR1 is MNHEY and CDR2 SVGAGI. This CDR3 has 13 residues. J gave up 5 bases and V 5 bases, and 5 bases lay outside the gene matches. The CDR3 reads CASSRQGLHEQYF. The CDR3 DNA reads as TGTGCCAGCAGTAGACAGGGGCTCCACGAGCAGTACTTC.

V gene TRBV9 combines with J gene TRBJ2-7; D is undetermined. Germline values: CDR1 SGDLS, CDR2 YYNGEE. Trimming left V 0 bases short and J 3 bases short, with 16 bases between. This CDR3 spans 16 amino acids. CDR3 region: CASSVGTPSTFYEQYF. CDR3 in DNA: TGTGCCAGCAGCGTAGGGACGCCTTCAACTTTCTACGAGCAGTACTTC.

This chain uses TRBV4-3 with TRBJ2-5; D is unresolved. Germline V CDR1 and CDR2: LGHNA, YSLEER. Trimming took 1 base from V and 7 from J, leaving 10 bases between them. The CDR3 covers 13 residues. In DNA form, the CDR3 reads TGCGCCAGCAGCCAAGGGGCGATTGGGACCCAGTACTTC. It encodes CASSQGAIGTQYF.

V and J are TRBV11-2 and TRBJ1-1; D ambiguous. The CDR3 length is 13 residues. Germline V gene sequence: CDR1 SGHAT, CDR2 FQNNGV. Trimming stripped 3 bases from V and 1 base from J, with 6 bases between. The CDR3 region has the DNA TGTGCCAGCAGCTTGCGTCGGAACACTGAAGCTTTCTTT. This encodes CASSLRRNTEAFF.

The chain combines TRBV27 with TRBJ1-1, with D unclear. Germline V CDR1 and CDR2: MNHEY, SMNVEV (reference sequence). The CDR3 totals 14 residues. The ends were cut back, 6 bases at V and 3 bases at J, with 14 bases in the middle. CDR3: CASSQGRSYTEAFF. The DNA of the CDR3 is TGTGCCAGCAGCCAAGGGAGAAGTTACACTGAAGCTTTCTTT.

The chain links TRBV29-1 to TRBJ2-2; D unclear. CDR3 length equals 11 residues. V lost 7 bases and J lost 5, with 8 bases in between. Germline CDR1 and CDR2: SQVTM and ANQGSEA. The CDR3 loop reads CSATQTGELFF. In nucleotides, the CDR3 is TGCAGCGCTACTCAGACCGGGGAGCTGTTTTTT.

The genes are TRBV5-1 and TRBJ2-7; 7 nucleotides match TRBD2. CDR1 is SGHRS and CDR2 is YFSETQ in the germline V gene. The CDR3 runs 15 residues. Unmatched junction bases numbered 10, after V lost 4 bases and J lost 3 bases. The DNA for the CDR3 is TGCGCCAGCAGCCATTTGTCCGGGGGGTTCTACGAGCAGTACTTC. Translated, it gives CASSHLSGGFYEQYF.

The V call is TRBV7-3, the J call TRBJ2-3; no firm D call. The CDR3 has 14 residues. V lost 5 bases and J lost 2, with 11 bases in between. Germline CDR1 reads SGHTA; CDR2 reads FQGTGA. CDR3 sequence (DNA): TGTGCCAGCAGCGCGACTCAGCCCACAGATACGCAGTATTTT. This translates into CASSATQPTDTQYF.

The CDR3 reads CASSRTPPGNEQFF. CDR3 in DNA: TGTGCCAGCAGTCGGACCCCTCCCGGCAATGAGCAGTTCTTC. The chain is built from TRBV7-8 and TRBJ2-1, with D uncertain. This CDR3 has 14 residues. V lost 6 bases and J lost 6, with 15 bases in between. Per germline, CDR1 SGHVS and CDR2 FQNEAQ.

The V call is TRBV19, the J call TRBJ2-7; TRBD2 matches 10 bases. Germline-derived CDR1 and CDR2 are LNHDA and SQIVND (reference sequence). With 3 bases clipped from V and 4 bases from J, the junction kept 12 bases outside the gene matches. This CDR3 is 17 amino acids long. The CDR3 DNA reads TGTGCCAGTAGTATCAGAATAGCGGGAGGACGGACTTACGAGCAGTACTTC. Its translation: CASSIRIAGGRTYEQYF.

This chain uses TRBV27 with TRBJ2-7, with TRBD2 identical over 7 bases. Germline V gives CDR1 MNHEY, CDR2 SMNVEV (reference sequence). V lost 10 bases, J lost 2 bases, and 11 bases stayed unmatched. The CDR3 totals 14 residues. CDR3 DNA sequence: TGTGCCACACGAGGGGACTACAGTACCTACGAGCAGTACTTC. Amino acids: CATRGDYSTYEQYF.

The genes are TRBV5-1 and TRBJ2-3, with 11 bases that match TRBD2. This CDR3 has 16 residues. Germline-derived CDR1 and CDR2 are SGHRS and YFSETQ. V lost 4 bases and J lost 3; bases outside the gene matches: 7. DNA of the CDR3: TGCGCCAGCAGCCTCATAGCGGGAGGGCTAACAGATACGCAGTATTTT. Residues: CASSLIAGGLTDTQYF.

This clone is a singleton in its sample. Different DNA sequences within this sample yield the same CDR3. The rearrangement links TRBV4-3 to TRBJ2-7, with TRBD2 matching 11 bases. Germline CDR1 LGHNA, CDR2 YSLEER. V shed 0 bases, J shed 3 bases, and the junction held 1 base outside the gene matches. This CDR3 region has 15 residues. This CDR3 is CASSQDLAGGYEQYF. CDR3 in DNA: TGCGCCAGCAGCCAAGATCTAGCGGGAGGCTACGAGCAGTACTTC.

The chain employs TRBV27 and TRBJ1-2; a weak D match, TRBD1 (6 bases). Germline V gives CDR1 MNHEY, CDR2 SMNVEV (reference sequence). The CDR3 covers 13 residues. V shed 6 bases and J shed 8 bases, with 16 bases lying between them. The DNA for the CDR3 is TGTGCCAGCAGGGGACAAGGAGGGGGAGGCTACACCTTC. Translating it yields CASRGQGGGGYTF.

V and J are TRBV7-2 and TRBJ1-5; 11 bases are shared with TRBD1. CDR1 and CDR2 from the germline V gene are SGHTA and FQGNSA. This CDR3 is 13 amino acids long. V lost 4 bases and J lost 10; bases outside the gene matches: 3. CDR3 sequence reads: CASSSGQGDPQHF. CDR3 coding DNA: TGTGCCAGCAGCTCGGGACAGGGGGACCCCCAGCATTTT.

The J gene is TRBJ1-5, the V gene TRBV10-3; D gene unclear. The CDR3 runs to 14 residues. V was pared by 0 bases and J by 9 bases, with 12 bases between. Germline CDR1 reads ENHRY; CDR2 reads SYGVKD. DNA for the CDR3: TGTGCCATCAGTGAGTCGACGGGTTTCCGGCCCCAGCATTTT. Translated, it gives CAISESTGFRPQHF.

Comment on this clone: The same CDR3 can be traced to other DNA sequences in this sample. The chain links TRBV11-2 to TRBJ2-1; 7 bases map to TRBD2. The CDR3 has 15 residues. V shed 4 bases and J 0 bases; nucleotides not matched to a gene: 3. Germline lookup yields CDR1 SGHAT and CDR2 FQNNGV. Here the CDR3 reads CASSSGGSSYNEQFF. Written as DNA, the CDR3 is TGTGCCAGCAGCTCCGGCGGGAGCTCCTACAATGAGCAGTTCTTC.

The chain has TRBV7-8 and TRBJ2-6; 7 bases line up with TRBD1. Germline loops: CDR1 SGHVS, CDR2 FQNEAQ. The CDR3 extends over 18 amino acids. V lost 5 bases and J lost 3; bases outside the gene matches: 13. CDR3 region: CASSPPPTGISGANVLTF. DNA of the CDR3: TGTGCCAGCAGCCCCCCCCCGACAGGGATAAGTGGGGCCAACGTCCTGACTTTC.